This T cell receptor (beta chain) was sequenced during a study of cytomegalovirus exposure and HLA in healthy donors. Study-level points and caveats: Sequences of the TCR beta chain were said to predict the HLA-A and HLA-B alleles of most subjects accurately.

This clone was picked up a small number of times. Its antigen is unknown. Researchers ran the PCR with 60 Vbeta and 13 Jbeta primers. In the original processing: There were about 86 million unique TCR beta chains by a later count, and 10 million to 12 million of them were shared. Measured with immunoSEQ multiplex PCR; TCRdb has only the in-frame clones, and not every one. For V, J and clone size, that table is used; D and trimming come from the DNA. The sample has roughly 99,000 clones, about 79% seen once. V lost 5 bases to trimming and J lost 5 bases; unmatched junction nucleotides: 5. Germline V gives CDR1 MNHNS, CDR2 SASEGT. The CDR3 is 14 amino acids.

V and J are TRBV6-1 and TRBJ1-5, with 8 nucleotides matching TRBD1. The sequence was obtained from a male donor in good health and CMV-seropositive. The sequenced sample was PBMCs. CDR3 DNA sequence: TGTGCCAGCAGTACTGACAGGGGCCATCAGCCCCAGCATTTT. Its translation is CASSTDRGHQPQHF.